Each of the 9 T cell receptor beta chains below was sequenced from the same sample in a study of cytomegalovirus exposure and HLA in healthy donors. The PCR employed 60 Vbeta primers together with 13 Jbeta primers. This table comes from immunoSEQ multiplex PCR, and its TCRdb copy is limited to in-frame clones, with some not included. The sample lists approximately 150,000 clones, roughly 74% occurring once. Source material: PBMCs. These receptors were obtained from a male donor in good health and CMV-seronegative.

The chain recombines TRBV2 with TRBJ1-2, with D maybe TRBD1 (6 bases). The V gene's germline CDR1 is SNHLY and CDR2 FYNNEI. The CDR3 spans 12 residues. Deletions cut 6 bases from V and 6 bases from J, with 11 bases between. CDR3 nucleotides: TGTGCCAGCAGGGAATCAGGGGATGGCTACACCTTC. Encoded protein: CASRESGDGYTF.

The chain is built from TRBV2 and TRBJ1-5; 9 bases agree with TRBD1. V was pared by 11 bases and J by 6 bases, with 14 bases of the junction left unmatched. The CDR3 contains 15 residues. CDR1 is SNHLY, CDR2 FYNNEI, per germline. The CDR3 DNA follows: TGTGCCGGAGGGACAGGGATCGGGGTAGTTCAGCCCCAGCATTTT. The encoded protein is CAGGTGIGVVQPQHF.

This clone occurred once. The rearrangement uses TRBV18 and TRBJ2-5; D unresolved. The CDR3 runs to 14 residues. Trimming cost V 1 base and J 2 bases, with 8 bases left between them. Germline CDR1 is KGHSH and CDR2 is LQKENI. The CDR3 sequence is CASSPLAPQETQYF. The CDR3, as DNA: TGTGCCAGCTCACCACTAGCTCCTCAAGAGACCCAGTACTTC.

The V and J genes are TRBV6-5 and TRBJ2-5, with TRBD2 matching over 8 bases. The CDR3 spans 15 residues. Trimming removed 0 bases from V and 2 bases from J; junction bases left unmatched: 2. Germline CDR1 and CDR2: MNHEY and SVGAGI. The CDR3 DNA reads as TGTGCCAGCAGTTACTCGTCTAGCGGGCAAGAGACCCAGTACTTC. Residues: CASSYSSSGQETQYF.

The chain recombines TRBV10-3 with TRBJ2-7, with 7 bases lining up with TRBD1. This CDR3 contains 12 residues. Germline V gene lookup returns CDR1 ENHRY and CDR2 SYGVKD. The trim removed 8 bases at V and 2 bases at J, leaving 3 bases unmatched. CDR3 in DNA: TGTGCCATCGGACAGGAACCCTACGAGCAGTACTTC. It translates to CAIGQEPYEQYF.

This clone appeared a single time. This sequence joins TRBV7-9 and TRBJ2-3; TRBD1 is a possible D gene (5 bases). CDR3 size: 19 residues. CDR1 SEHNR and CDR2 FQNEAQ come from the germline V gene (reference sequence). With 1 base removed from V and 0 bases from J, the gap between germline ends came to 20 bases. The CDR3 loop reads CASSLGQRRLDTSTDTQYF. CDR3 DNA sequence: TGTGCCAGCAGCTTAGGACAGCGTCGATTGGACACTAGCACAGATACGCAGTATTTT.

This clone was recorded once. J is TRBJ1-3 and V is TRBV28; TRBD1 agrees at 7 bases. Germline V gene sequence: CDR1 MDHEN, CDR2 SYDVKM. The CDR3 extends over 15 amino acids. V dropped 5 bases and J dropped 4; count of bases not matched to a gene: 8. The CDR3 is CASSDNRGDGNTIYF. The DNA for the CDR3 is TGTGCCAGCAGTGACAACAGGGGAGACGGAAACACCATATATTTT.

The chain is built from TRBV5-1 and TRBJ1-5; tentatively, D is TRBD1 (6 bases). Per germline, CDR1 SGHRS and CDR2 YFSETQ. Trimming shortened V by 4 bases and J by 5 bases, and 10 bases separated the two germline ends. This CDR3 is built from 13 residues. CDR3 residues: CASSRDIDQPQHF. CDR3 in DNA: TGCGCCAGCAGCCGGGACATCGATCAGCCCCAGCATTTT. Full variable domain (rest looked up from reference TRBV5-1 and TRBJ1-5): KAGVTQTPRYLIKTRGQQVTLSCSPISGHRSVSWYQQTPGQGLQFLFEYFSETQRNKGNFPGRFSGRQFSNSRSEMNVSTLELGDSALYLCASSRDIDQPQHFGDGTRLSIL.

This clone was seen a handful of times. The CDR3 loop is CASSVSGYTDTQYF. The CDR3 DNA reads TGTGCCAGCAGCGTTAGCGGGTACACAGATACGCAGTATTTT. This chain links TRBV9 with TRBJ2-3; TRBD2 aligns across 7 bases. J was trimmed by 2 bases and V by 2 bases; bases with no gene match: 2. CDR3 length: 14 residues. The germline V gene encodes CDR1 SGDLS and CDR2 YYNGEE.